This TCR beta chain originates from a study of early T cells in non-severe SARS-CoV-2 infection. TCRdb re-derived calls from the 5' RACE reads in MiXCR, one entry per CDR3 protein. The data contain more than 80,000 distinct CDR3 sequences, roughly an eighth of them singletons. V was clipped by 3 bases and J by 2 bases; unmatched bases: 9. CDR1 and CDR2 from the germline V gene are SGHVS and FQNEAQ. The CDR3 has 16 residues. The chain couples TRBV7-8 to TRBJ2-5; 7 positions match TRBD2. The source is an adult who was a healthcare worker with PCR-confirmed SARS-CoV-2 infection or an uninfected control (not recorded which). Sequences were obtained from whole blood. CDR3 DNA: TGTGCCAGCAGCTTTTTGGCTAGCGGTGATCAAGAGACCCAGTACTTC. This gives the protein CASSFLASGDQETQYF.